What follows are 18 T cell receptor beta chains derived from one specimen sequenced in a study of cytomegalovirus exposure and HLA in healthy donors. PCR employed 60 Vbeta and 13 Jbeta primers. Using immunoSEQ multiplex PCR, the repertoire was profiled, and TCRdb retains in-frame clones only, with some absent. The sample holds some 120,000 clones, about 73% seen once. Sequenced: PBMCs. The receptor set was obtained from a middle-aged woman in good health and CMV-seropositive.

The table lists this clone with a few counts. The identical CDR3 is also encoded by other nucleotide sequences in the sample. V and J are TRBV5-6 and TRBJ1-1; D is unresolved. Germline V gives CDR1 SGHDT, CDR2 YYEEEE. This CDR3 contains 12 residues. V lost 2 bases to trimming and J lost 5 bases, with 7 bases between them. CDR3 DNA sequence: TGTGCCAGCAGCTTACGGGGTACTGAAGCTTTCTTT. Encoded protein: CASSLRGTEAFF. Complete variable domain (other parts from reference TRBV5-6 and TRBJ1-1): DAGVTQSPTHLIKTRGQQVTLRCSPKSGHDTVSWYQQALGQGPQFIFQYYEEEERQRGNFPDRFSGHQFPNYSSELNVNALLLGDSALYLCASSLRGTEAFFGQGTRLTVV.

V usage is TRBV4-2 and J usage is TRBJ2-7, with TRBD2 identical over 8 bases. Germline V gives CDR1 LGHNA, CDR2 YNFKEQ. The CDR3 runs to 16 residues. J lost 2 bases, V lost 0 bases, and 6 bases had no gene match. The DNA for the CDR3 is TGTGCCAGCAGCCAAGATGAAGCGGGAGCCGCCTACGAGCAGTACTTC. Its protein product is CASSQDEAGAAYEQYF.

V gene TRBV9 combines with J gene TRBJ1-3; D gene ambiguous. Germline CDR1 reads SGDLS; CDR2 reads YYNGEE. The V end was cut by 4 bases, the J end by 0 bases, with 8 bases between. The CDR3 loop spans 14 amino acids. The CDR3 coding sequence is TGTGCCAGCAGCCCTGGCAACTCTGGAAACACCATATATTTT. It specifies CASSPGNSGNTIYF.

The V gene is TRBV7-6, the J gene TRBJ2-3; 10 bases match TRBD2. The germline CDR1 and CDR2 sequences are SGHVS and FNYEAQ. V lost 2 bases to trimming and J lost 2 bases; unmatched junction nucleotides: 4. The CDR3 has 16 residues. As DNA, the CDR3 is TGTGCCAGCAGCTTACTCCTAGCGGGGGCCACAGATACGCAGTATTTT. This codes for CASSLLLAGATDTQYF.

The rearrangement uses TRBV28 and TRBJ1-5; D call uncertain. Germline V gives CDR1 MDHEN, CDR2 SYDVKM. The CDR3 is made up of 15 amino acids. V shed 2 bases and J shed 3 bases, with 11 bases lying between them. The CDR3 sequence is CASSLVRAHNQPQHF. CDR3 coding DNA: TGTGCCAGCAGTTTAGTGAGGGCCCACAATCAGCCCCAGCATTTT.

This clone was recorded once. V is TRBV7-3 and J is TRBJ2-3, with 13 bases fitting TRBD2. J was trimmed by 2 bases and V by 5 bases; bases with no gene match: 7. The CDR3 spans 17 residues. Germline V gene data show CDR1 as SGHTA and CDR2 as FQGTGA. This CDR3 reads CASSPKGLAGYTDTQYF. DNA for the CDR3: TGTGCCAGCAGCCCCAAGGGACTAGCGGGGTACACAGATACGCAGTATTTT.

This clone showed up just once. Here the CDR3 reads CASSLGGGASPYGYTF. CDR3 sequence (DNA): TGTGCCAGCAGCTTGGGGGGAGGAGCCTCCCCCTATGGCTACACCTTC. V is TRBV5-6 and J is TRBJ1-2; D gene unclear. CDR1 and CDR2 (germline): SGHDT, YYEEEE. The V gene lost 0 bases and the J gene lost 4 bases, with 16 bases spanning the gap. The CDR3 runs 16 residues.

This clone was seen more than once but under ten times. V gene TRBV19 combines with J gene TRBJ2-7; the match to TRBD1 covers 8 bases. This CDR3 has 14 residues. Germline-derived CDR1 and CDR2 are LNHDA and SQIVND (reference sequence). V lost 5 bases to trimming and J lost 6 bases; unmatched junction nucleotides: 9. The chain's CDR3 is CASSVDRGWSEQYF. The DNA of the CDR3 is TGTGCCAGTAGTGTCGACAGGGGATGGTCCGAGCAGTACTTC.

This chain joins TRBV11-2 and TRBJ1-3, with D tentatively TRBD1 (6 bases). V was clipped by 5 bases and J by 4 bases, with 18 bases between them. The CDR3 covers 16 residues. Germline loops: CDR1 SGHAT, CDR2 FQNNGV. CDR3 bases: TGTGCCAGCAGCCCGATCCGTGGACAGTCCGGAAACACCATATATTTT. It codes for CASSPIRGQSGNTIYF.

This chain links TRBV19 with TRBJ1-5, with TRBD1 identical over 9 bases. Per germline, CDR1 LNHDA and CDR2 SQIVND (reference sequence). The CDR3 covers 14 residues. V lost 7 bases and J lost 3; bases outside the gene matches: 4. CDR3 loop: CASKGTGTNQPQHF. The CDR3, as DNA: TGTGCCAGTAAAGGGACAGGGACCAATCAGCCCCAGCATTTT.

V usage is TRBV28 and J usage is TRBJ1-3, with TRBD1 as a possible D gene (5 bases). The germline V gene has CDR1 MDHEN and CDR2 SYDVKM. Trimming removed 2 bases at V and 0 bases at J, with 11 bases between. The CDR3 length is 16 residues. The DNA for the CDR3 is TGTGCCAGCAGTTTACAGGGAACAGCCTCTGGAAACACCATATATTTT. It specifies CASSLQGTASGNTIYF. The full variable domain, completed using reference TRBV28 and TRBJ1-3, is DVKVTQSSRYLVKRTGEKVFLECVQDMDHENMFWYRQDPGLGLRLIYFSYDVKMKEKGDIPEGYSVSREKKERFSLILESASTNQTSMYLCASSLQGTASGNTIYFGEGSWLTVV.

The V gene is TRBV29-1, the J gene TRBJ1-5, with D possibly being TRBD1 (5 bases). CDR3 size: 12 residues. From germline, CDR1 is SQVTM and CDR2 ANQGSEA. The V gene lost 7 bases and the J gene lost 4 bases, with 11 bases spanning the gap. CDR3 in DNA: TGCAGCGGGGGGGAGGGGAATCAGCCCCAGCATTTT. Translated, it gives CSGGEGNQPQHF. Complete variable domain (other parts from reference TRBV29-1 and TRBJ1-5): SAVISQKPSRDICQRGTSLTIQCQVDSQVTMMFWYRQQPGQSLTLIATANQGSEATYESGFVIDKFPISRPNLTFSTLTVSNMSPEDSSIYLCSGGEGNQPQHFGDGTRLSIL.

The chain links TRBV6-5 to TRBJ1-5, with TRBD1 as a possible D gene (6 bases). The length of the CDR3 is 15 residues. Looked up from germline, CDR1 is MNHEY and CDR2 is SVGAGI. Trimming pared 5 bases from V and 4 bases from J, leaving 15 bases between. CDR3 sequence: CASSRLGTKNQPQHF. The CDR3 region has the DNA TGTGCCAGCAGTCGTTTGGGGACAAAAAATCAGCCCCAGCATTTT.

The V gene is TRBV15, the J gene TRBJ1-3; D gene uncertain. CDR1 is LNHNV, CDR2 YYDKDF, per germline (reference sequence). This CDR3 has 18 amino acids. Deletions cut 1 base from V and 0 bases from J, with 16 bases between. The CDR3, as DNA: TGTGCCACCAGCAGAGCGAGGAGGGTTGTGGGCTCTGGAAACACCATATATTTT. It specifies CATSRARRVVGSGNTIYF.

V gene TRBV29-1 combines with J gene TRBJ1-4, with a possible D match to TRBD1 (5 bases). The CDR3 consists of 15 residues. V lost 2 bases, J lost 2 bases, and 12 bases lay in between. Germline lookup yields CDR1 SQVTM and CDR2 ANQGSEA. The CDR3 nucleotides read TGCAGCGTTGAATTACGGGGGAAGACTAATGAAAAACTGTTTTTT. This encodes CSVELRGKTNEKLFF. The full variable domain, its missing parts supplied by reference TRBV29-1 and TRBJ1-4, is SAVISQKPSRDICQRGTSLTIQCQVDSQVTMMFWYRQQPGQSLTLIATANQGSEATYESGFVIDKFPISRPNLTFSTLTVSNMSPEDSSIYLCSVELRGKTNEKLFFGSGTQLSVL.

The V gene is TRBV18, the J gene TRBJ1-5; D gene unclear. CDR1 KGHSH and CDR2 LQKENI come from the germline V gene. The CDR3 is 13 residues long. The V end was cut by 3 bases, the J end by 5 bases, with 8 bases between. CDR3 nucleotide sequence: TGTGCCAGCTCACCGGCGGGGTATCAGCCCCAGCATTTT. Translation: CASSPAGYQPQHF.

This clone was seen just once. This chain links TRBV27 with TRBJ1-2; D unclear. The CDR3 has 14 amino acids. CDR1 is MNHEY and CDR2 is SMNVEV in the germline V gene (reference sequence). Trimming removed 2 bases from V and 7 bases from J, with 14 bases in between. The CDR3 nucleotides are TGTGCCAGCAGTTTAAGGGTAGCGCGAAGTGGCTACACCTTC. The encoded protein is CASSLRVARSGYTF.

The chain has TRBV29-1 and TRBJ1-4, with 7 bases aligning to TRBD1. The CDR3 runs to 16 residues. Per the germline V gene, CDR1 is SQVTM and CDR2 is ANQGSEA. J gave up 3 bases and V 4 bases, and 11 bases lay outside the gene matches. The CDR3 coding sequence is TGCAGCGTTGGGGCAGGTTTCGGACAGGCTAATGAAAAACTGTTTTTT. Protein product: CSVGAGFGQANEKLFF.